This T cell receptor (beta chain) was profiled in a study of T cells after yellow fever vaccination. V shed 2 bases, J shed 10 bases, and the junction held 10 bases outside the gene matches. Germline V gives CDR1 SGHTA, CDR2 FQGNSA. The CDR3 spans 16 residues. This clonotype was seen repeatedly, ten times or more. Each CDR3 protein is one row after TCRdb ran MiXCR on the 5' RACE reads. The sample shows 110,000 to 150,000 distinct CDR3 sequences, less than 8.5% of them seen only once. Sequencing used CD4+ T cells sorted from PBMCs, obtained 10 days after the yellow fever booster vaccination. The receptor comes from a young man who received the YFV17D yellow fever vaccine. The chain joins TRBV7-2 to TRBJ2-1; 11 nucleotides agree with TRBD2. The CDR3 is CASSLISGRAPEEQFF. CDR3 DNA sequence: TGTGCCAGCAGCTTAATTAGCGGGAGGGCCCCGGAGGAGCAGTTCTTC.